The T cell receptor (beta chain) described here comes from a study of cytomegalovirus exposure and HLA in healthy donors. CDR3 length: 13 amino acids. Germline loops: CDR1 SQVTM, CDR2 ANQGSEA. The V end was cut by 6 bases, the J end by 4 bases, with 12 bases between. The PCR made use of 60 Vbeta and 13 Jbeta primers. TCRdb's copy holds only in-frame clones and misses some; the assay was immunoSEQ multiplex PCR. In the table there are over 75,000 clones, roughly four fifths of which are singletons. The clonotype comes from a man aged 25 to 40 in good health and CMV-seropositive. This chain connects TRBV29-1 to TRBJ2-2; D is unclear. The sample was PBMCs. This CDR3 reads CSVREAATGELFF. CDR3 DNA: TGCAGCGTGAGAGAGGCAGCCACCGGGGAGCTGTTTTTT.